The clone carrying this TCR beta chain turned up a few times. What it binds is not known. These data belong to a study of cytomegalovirus exposure and HLA in healthy donors. Study outcomes and limitations: In vitro assays verified that a few CMV-associated chains recognized CMV antigens specifically. Subsequent analysis of the 120 or so validation repertoires found a tendency for first-cohort TCR clusters to co-occur. Reports indicated that the classifier achieved high specificity and sensitivity in diagnosing cytomegalovirus status. The investigators catalogued 160 or so TCR beta chains as cytomegalovirus-associated.

The CDR3 loop spans 16 amino acids. The J segment lost 6 bases and the V segment lost 0 bases, leaving 7 bases of the junction unmatched. Per the germline V gene, CDR1 is SGHNT and CDR2 is YYREEE (reference sequence). The assay was immunoSEQ multiplex PCR, and TCRdb's table has in-frame clones only and misses some. The sample has roughly 200,000 clones; about 81% are singletons. The TCR comes from a woman younger than 45 in good health and CMV-seronegative. The rearrangement joins TRBV5-4 to TRBJ2-3, with TRBD2 matching 10 bases. Sample: PBMCs. The chain's CDR3 is CASSLGRSGGGDTQYF. CDR3 nucleotide sequence: TGTGCCAGCAGCTTGGGTCGGAGCGGGGGGGGCGATACGCAGTATTTT. The variable domain in full, completed from reference TRBV5-4 and TRBJ2-3, reads ETGVTQSPTHLIKTRGQQVTLRCSSQSGHNTVSWYQQALGQGPQFIFQYYREEENGRGNFPPRFSGLQFPNYSSELNVNALELDDSALYLCASSLGRSGGGDTQYFGPGTRLTVL.